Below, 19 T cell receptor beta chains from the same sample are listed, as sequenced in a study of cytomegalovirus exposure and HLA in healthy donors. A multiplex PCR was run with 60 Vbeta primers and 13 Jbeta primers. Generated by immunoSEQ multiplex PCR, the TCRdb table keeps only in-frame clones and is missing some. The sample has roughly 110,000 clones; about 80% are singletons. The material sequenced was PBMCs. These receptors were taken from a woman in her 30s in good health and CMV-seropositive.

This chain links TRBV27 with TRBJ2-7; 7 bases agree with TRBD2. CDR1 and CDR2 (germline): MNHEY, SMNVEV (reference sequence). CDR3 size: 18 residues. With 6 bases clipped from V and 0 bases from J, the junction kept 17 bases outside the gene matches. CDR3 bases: TGTGCCAGCAGCCCCCAACGAGGGAGGGTAGGTCTCTCCTACGAGCAGTACTTC. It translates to CASSPQRGRVGLSYEQYF.

In DNA, the CDR3 is TGTGCCAGCAGTAGTGCGGGGTCGGGGCAAGAGACCCAGTACTTC. This translates into CASSSAGSGQETQYF. The V and J genes are TRBV2 and TRBJ2-5, with TRBD2 as a possible D gene (6 bases). Germline V gene data show CDR1 as SNHLY and CDR2 as FYNNEI. CDR3 size: 15 residues. V lost 5 bases to trimming and J lost 2 bases, with 15 bases between them.

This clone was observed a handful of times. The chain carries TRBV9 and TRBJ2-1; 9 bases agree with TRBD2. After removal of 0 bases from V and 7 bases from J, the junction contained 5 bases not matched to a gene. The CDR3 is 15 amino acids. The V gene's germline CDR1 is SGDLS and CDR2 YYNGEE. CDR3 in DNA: TGTGCCAGCAGCGTAGATAGCGGGAGTGGGAATGAGCAGTTCTTC. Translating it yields CASSVDSGSGNEQFF.

As DNA, the CDR3 is TGTGCCAGCAGCTTAGGGGGGGGTCTGTCGACGTCCGAAGCTTTCTTT. It translates to CASSLGGGLSTSEAFF. The gene calls are TRBV7-8 and TRBJ1-1; the D gene is possibly TRBD1 (5 bases). V was cut by 1 base and J by 8 bases, with 20 bases left in between. Germline V gives CDR1 SGHVS, CDR2 FQNEAQ. The CDR3 is made up of 16 amino acids.

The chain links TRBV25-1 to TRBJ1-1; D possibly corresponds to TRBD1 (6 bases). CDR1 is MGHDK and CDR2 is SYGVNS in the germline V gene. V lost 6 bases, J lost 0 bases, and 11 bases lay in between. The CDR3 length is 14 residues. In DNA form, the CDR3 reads TGTGCCAGCAGAGGACAGACGGTGAACACTGAAGCTTTCTTT. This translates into CASRGQTVNTEAFF.

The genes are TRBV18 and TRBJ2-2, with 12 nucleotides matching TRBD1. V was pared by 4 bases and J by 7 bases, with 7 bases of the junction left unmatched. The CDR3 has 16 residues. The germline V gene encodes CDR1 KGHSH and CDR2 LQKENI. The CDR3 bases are TGTGCCAGCTCACGCCCCGGGACAGGGGGCTTCGGGGAGCTGTTTTTT. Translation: CASSRPGTGGFGELFF.

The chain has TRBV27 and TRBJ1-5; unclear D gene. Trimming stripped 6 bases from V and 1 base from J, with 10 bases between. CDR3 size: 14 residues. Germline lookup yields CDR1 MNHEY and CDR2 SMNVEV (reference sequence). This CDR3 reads CASSIMASNQPQHF. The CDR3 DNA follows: TGTGCCAGCAGCATAATGGCCAGCAATCAGCCCCAGCATTTT.

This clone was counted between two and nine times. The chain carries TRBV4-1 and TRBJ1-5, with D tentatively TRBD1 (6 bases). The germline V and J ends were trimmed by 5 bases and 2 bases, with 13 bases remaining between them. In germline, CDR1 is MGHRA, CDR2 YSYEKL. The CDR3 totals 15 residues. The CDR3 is CASSLGATGNQPQHF. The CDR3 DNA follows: TGCGCCAGCAGCTTGGGGGCGACCGGCAATCAGCCCCAGCATTTT.

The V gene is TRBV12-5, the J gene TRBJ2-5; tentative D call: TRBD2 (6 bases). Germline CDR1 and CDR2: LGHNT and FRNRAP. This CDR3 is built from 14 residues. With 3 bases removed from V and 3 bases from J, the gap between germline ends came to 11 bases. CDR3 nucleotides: TGTGCTAGTGGTTTTGGGACTCAAAAAGAGACCCAGTACTTC. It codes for CASGFGTQKETQYF. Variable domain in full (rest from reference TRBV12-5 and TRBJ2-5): DARVTQTPRHKVTEMGQEVTMRCQPILGHNTVFWYRQTMMQGLELLAYFRNRAPLDDSGMPKDRFSAEMPDATLATLKIQPSEPRDSAVYFCASGFGTQKETQYFGPGTRLLVL.

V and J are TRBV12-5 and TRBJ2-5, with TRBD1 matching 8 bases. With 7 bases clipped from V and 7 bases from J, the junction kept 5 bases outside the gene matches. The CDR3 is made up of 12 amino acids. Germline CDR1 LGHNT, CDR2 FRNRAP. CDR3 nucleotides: TGTGCTAGTGCCGGGACAGGCCGGACCCAGTACTTC. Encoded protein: CASAGTGRTQYF.

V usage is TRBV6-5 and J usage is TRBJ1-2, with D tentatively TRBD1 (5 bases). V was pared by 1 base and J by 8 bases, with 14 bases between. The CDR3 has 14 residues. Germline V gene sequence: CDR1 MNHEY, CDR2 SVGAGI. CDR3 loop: CASSYLTGPGGYTF. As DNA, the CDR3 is TGTGCCAGCAGTTACTTAACAGGTCCTGGGGGCTACACCTTC.

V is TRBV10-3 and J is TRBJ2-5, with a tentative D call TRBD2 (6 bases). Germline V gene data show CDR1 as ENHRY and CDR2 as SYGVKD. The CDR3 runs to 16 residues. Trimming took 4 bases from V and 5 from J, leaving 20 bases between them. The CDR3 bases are TGTGCCATCAGTGCCACGACTGGGCCTGGAGGGGAGACCCAGTACTTC. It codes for CAISATTGPGGETQYF.

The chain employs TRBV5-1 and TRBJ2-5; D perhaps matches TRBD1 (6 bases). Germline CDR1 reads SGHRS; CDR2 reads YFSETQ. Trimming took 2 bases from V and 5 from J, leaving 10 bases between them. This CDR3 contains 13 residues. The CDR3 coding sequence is TGCGCCAGCAGCTTAACAGGGTGGGAGACCCAGTACTTC. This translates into CASSLTGWETQYF.

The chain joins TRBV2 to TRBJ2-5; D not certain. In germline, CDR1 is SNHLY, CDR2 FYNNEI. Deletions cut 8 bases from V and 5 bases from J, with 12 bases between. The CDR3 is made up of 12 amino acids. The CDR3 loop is CASRVLTETQYF. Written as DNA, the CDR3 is TGTGCCAGCCGGGTGTTGACGGAGACCCAGTACTTC.

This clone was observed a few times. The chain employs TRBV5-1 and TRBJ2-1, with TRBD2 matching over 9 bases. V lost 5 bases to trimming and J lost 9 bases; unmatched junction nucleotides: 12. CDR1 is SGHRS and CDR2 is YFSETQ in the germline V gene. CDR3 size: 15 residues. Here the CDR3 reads CASSFVVAGAGEQFF. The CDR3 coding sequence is TGCGCCAGCAGTTTTGTGGTAGCGGGAGCAGGTGAGCAGTTCTTC.

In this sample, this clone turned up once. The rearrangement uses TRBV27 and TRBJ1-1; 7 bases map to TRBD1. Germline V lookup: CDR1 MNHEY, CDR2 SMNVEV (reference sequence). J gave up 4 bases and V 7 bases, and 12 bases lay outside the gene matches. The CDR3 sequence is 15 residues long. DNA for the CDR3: TGTGCCAGCAACCCGGTGGGGGACAGAGGCACTGAAGCTTTCTTT. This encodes CASNPVGDRGTEAFF.

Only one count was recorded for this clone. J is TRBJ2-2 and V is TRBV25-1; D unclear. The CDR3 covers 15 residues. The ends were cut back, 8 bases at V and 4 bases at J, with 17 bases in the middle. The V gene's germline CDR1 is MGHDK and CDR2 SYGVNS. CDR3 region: CASAVSQYLTGELFF. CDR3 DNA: TGTGCCAGCGCCGTGTCCCAGTATCTCACCGGGGAGCTGTTTTTT.

The CDR3 nucleotides read TGTGCCAGCAAAGGGGGCGCAGGGAACACCGGGGAGCTGTTTTTT. It codes for CASKGGAGNTGELFF. The J gene is TRBJ2-2, the V gene TRBV18; 7 positions agree with TRBD1. In germline, CDR1 is KGHSH, CDR2 LQKENI. J lost 1 base, V lost 8 bases, and 7 bases had no gene match. CDR3 length: 15 residues. The variable domain in full, completed from reference TRBV18 and TRBJ2-2, reads NAGVMQNPRHLVRRRGQEARLRCSPMKGHSHVYWYRQLPEEGLKFMVYLQKENIIDESGMPKERFSAEFPKEGPSILRIQQVVRGDSAAYFCASKGGAGNTGELFFGEGSRLTVL.

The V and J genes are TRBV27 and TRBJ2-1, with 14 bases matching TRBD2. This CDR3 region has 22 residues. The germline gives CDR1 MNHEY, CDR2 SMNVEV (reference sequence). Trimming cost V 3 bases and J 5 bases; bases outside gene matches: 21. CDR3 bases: TGTGCCAGCAGTTTTTTGAGAGAGTGGGGACTAGCGGGAGCAGGGCACCACAATGAGCAGTTCTTC. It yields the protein CASSFLREWGLAGAGHHNEQFF.